Given below is one T cell receptor beta chain in context. This clone has only one observation. What antigen it recognizes has not been identified. No base qualities exist here, and no much larger clone lies one base off it. These data belong to a study of cytotoxic CD8 clonotypes in ibrutinib-treated CLL listed by TCRdb under 2021. Looking at the study overall: The cohort had about a dozen relapsed/refractory and roughly 15 treatment-naive patients; some 17 were IGHV unmutated. Partial responses were observed in roughly 25 patients and complete responses in 2; after a median follow-up of roughly 62 months, remission was maintained in approximately 14 patients and progression was observed in approximately 12. Response samples were obtained after a median of around eleven months of treatment, with a range of about 6 to 36 months. An average of about 260,000 productive templates and some 100,000 productive rearrangements was obtained per sample. Of the roughly 79 people in the trial, about two dozen had longitudinal samples available. Cryopreserved peripheral blood mononuclear cells were obtained prior to treatment, at the time of response, and at either disease progression or sustained remission. Every remission and progressive disease sample was obtained while ibrutinib was still being received by the patients. Results the study describes overall, beyond this receptor: Clonality rose at ibrutinib response, remained stable during sustained remission, and dropped back toward baseline at progression. Lymph node repertoires were not examined, and the timing of sampling was not matched between patients in sustained remission and those whose disease progressed. Public clonotypes were rare and either contracted or stayed stable during treatment, and the rise in clonality at ibrutinib response reflected the expansion of private clonotypes. Baseline clonality was found to be higher than that of age-matched healthy donors and was strongly correlated with circulating CD8+ T-cell counts.

A MiSeq instrument was used for deep resolution sequencing, which targeted depths ranging from 1 in 1 million up to 1 in 200,000 T cells, with coverage averaging 10x for each clonotype. The immunoSEQ hsTCRB Kit was used to generate TCR beta libraries. On the authors' methods: The data were analyzed with ImmunoSEQ Analyzer and ImmunoSEQ Data Assistant, and V, D and J gene assignments followed IMGT definitions. Clonality was computed as one minus normalized Shannon entropy of productive rearrangement frequencies, ranging from 0 to 1. Only overrepresented clonotypes making up at least 0.05% of the repertoire of each patient were included in the public clonotype analysis. About a dozen age-matched healthy donor repertoires from immuneACCESS served as clonality controls. Imported from immuneACCESS, the table was reduced by TCRdb to in-frame sequences with V and J called. These copies leave out some clones; in studies compared against another copy, an unresolved V gene accounts for under half, and the cause of the remainder is not known. V and J calls plus clone size are reproduced from that table; the DNA served to infer D and trimming. The sample records about 27,000 clones, roughly 85% of which are singletons. The top ten hold approximately 8.1% of the sample.

Per the publication, the time point label means: around 25 months on ibrutinib. For TCR beta library preparation, 2 to 2.5 micrograms of genomic DNA were isolated from cryopreserved PBMCs. Longitudinal blood samples from CLL patients on ibrutinib monotherapy underwent high-throughput TCR beta sequencing. The patients took part in an open-label, single-center phase 2 trial of ibrutinib monotherapy. Sequenced here: PBMCs, sampled after 24 months of ibrutinib treatment. This TCR derives from a human donor with chronic lymphocytic leukemia.

The CDR3 has the sequence CASSLSGDSYNEQFF. The sequenced DNA: TGCGCCAGCAGCTTGTCCGGGGATTCCTACAATGAGCAGTTCTTC. The rearrangement combines TRBV5-1 with TRBJ2-1; a tentative D call is TRBD2 (5 bases match). The junction carries 9 bases between V and J, which are trimmed by 1 base and 1 base respectively. Inclusive of the bounding cysteine and phenylalanine, the CDR3 is 15 residues long. Left in the record is the CDR3 DNA by itself, 45 bases read in frame from the first base. Reading the germline V gene gives CDR1 SGHRS and CDR2 YFSETQ.